This T cell receptor beta chain came from a study of immune evolution from preneoplasia to lung adenocarcinoma. Study at large: HLA loss of heterozygosity: around 6.5% AIS, roughly 15% MIA, around 35% ADC, none AAH.

Study observations and caveats: Later-stage lesions seemingly showed higher T cell density and diversity than normal lung.

As to this clone: The antigen remains undetermined.

In germline, CDR1 is MGHRA, CDR2 YSYEKL. Trimming took 1 base from V and 4 from J, leaving 10 bases between them. The CDR3 loop spans 15 amino acids. The data were produced by immunoSEQ multiplex PCR, yet TCRdb's version contains in-frame clones alone and is incomplete. The data hold approximately 6,600 clones, with 85% observed a single time. The source of this sequence is a person between 45 and 75 years old with lung adenocarcinoma. The specimen sequenced was FFPE invasive lung adenocarcinoma tissue. The chain couples TRBV4-1 to TRBJ1-4, with D uncertain. In DNA form, the CDR3 reads TGCGCCAGCAGCCAAGGGACCGCAGATAATGAAAAACTGTTTTTT. Protein: CASSQGTADNEKLFF.